A selection of T cell receptor beta chains follows, all from one sample in a study of cytomegalovirus exposure and HLA in healthy donors. Method: immunoSEQ multiplex PCR; TCRdb's copy keeps in-frame clones and lacks some. The sample lists some 170,000 clones, approximately 72% occurring once. The sample taken for sequencing was PBMCs. The receptors here all came from a human donor in good health. Each CDR3 is given with its conserved first and last residue. Each record gives: V gene, D gene, J gene, clone size, CDR3 protein, CDR3 DNA. A D gene is named only where the DNA matches it firmly. A clone size is listed for some rows: how often the clone was seen (once, few, many), or a class if it is expanded.

TRBV5-1	TRBD2	TRBJ2-1	.	CASAPLAAYNEQFF	TGCGCCAGCGCCCCACTAGCGGCTTACAATGAGCAGTTCTTC
TRBV5-5	.	TRBJ2-7	.	CASSVQGIYEQYF	TGTGCCAGCAGCGTCCAGGGTATTTACGAGCAGTACTTC
TRBV30	.	TRBJ2-7	.	CAWSAGNSYEQYF	TGTGCCTGGAGTGCAGGGAATAGCTACGAGCAGTACTTC
TRBV5-4	TRBD1	TRBJ2-2	once	CASSPTRTGYTGELFF	TGTGCCAGCAGCCCCACCCGGACAGGGTACACCGGGGAGCTGTTTTTT
TRBV27	.	TRBJ1-2	.	CASKGREVYGYTF	TGTGCCAGCAAGGGGCGGGAGGTCTATGGCTACACCTTC
TRBV29-1	TRBD1	TRBJ1-2	.	CSVEVTGLVYGYTF	TGCAGCGTTGAAGTGACAGGGTTGGTTTATGGCTACACCTTC
TRBV14	.	TRBJ1-3	.	CASSKDNFSGNTIYF	TGTGCCAGCAGCAAGGACAATTTCTCTGGAAACACCATATATTTT
TRBV4-3	.	TRBJ2-3	once	CASSPDSSTDTQYF	TGCGCCAGCAGCCCGGACAGTAGCACAGATACGCAGTATTTT
TRBV10-3	.	TRBJ2-5	few	CAISVKGEETQYF	TGTGCCATCAGTGTAAAGGGAGAAGAGACCCAGTACTTC
TRBV27	.	TRBJ1-6	.	CASSIEPRGLVNSPLHF	TGTGCCAGCAGTATAGAACCCAGGGGATTGGTGAATTCACCCCTCCACTTT
TRBV5-4	TRBD1	TRBJ1-4	.	CASSLVGTDNEKLFF	TGTGCCAGCAGCTTGGTGGGGACAGATAATGAAAAACTGTTTTTT
TRBV7-8	TRBD2	TRBJ2-7	.	CASSPLATLGEQYF	TGTGCCAGCAGCCCACTAGCGACCCTAGGCGAGCAGTACTTC
TRBV2	.	TRBJ2-3	.	CASRVLLSTDTQYF	TGTGCCAGCAGGGTACTACTGAGCACAGATACGCAGTATTTT
TRBV2	.	TRBJ2-2	.	CASSVEALGTGELFF	TGTGCCAGCAGTGTGGAGGCCCTGGGGACCGGGGAGCTGTTTTTT
TRBV7-8	TRBD1	TRBJ1-5	.	CASSLDRGRLQPQHF	TGTGCCAGCAGCCTGGACAGGGGTCGGCTTCAGCCCCAGCATTTT
TRBV6-1	TRBD1	TRBJ2-7	.	CASTRDRGIYEQYF	TGTGCCAGCACCCGGGACAGGGGGATCTACGAGCAGTACTTC
TRBV14	.	TRBJ1-6	.	CASSPEVPSNSPLHF	TGTGCCAGCAGCCCCGAGGTCCCGTCGAATTCACCCCTCCACTTT
TRBV7-9	.	TRBJ2-7	.	CASSLARQVYEQYF	TGTGCCAGCAGCTTAGCGCGACAGGTCTACGAGCAGTACTTC
TRBV19	TRBD1	TRBJ1-1	.	CATRTGFTEAFF	TGTGCCACCCGGACAGGGTTCACTGAAGCTTTCTTT
TRBV9	TRBD1	TRBJ1-4	.	CASSARTGSEEKLFF	TGTGCCAGCAGCGCCCGGACAGGGTCGGAGGAAAAACTGTTTTTT
TRBV2	.	TRBJ2-1	.	CASSGGGGSEGQFF	TGTGCCAGCAGTGGCGGCGGGGGCTCGGAGGGGCAGTTCTTC
TRBV2	.	TRBJ2-3	.	CASGPQGNTQYF	TGTGCCAGCGGGCCTCAAGGAAATACGCAGTATTTT
TRBV7-2	TRBD1	TRBJ2-7	.	CASSLGGQGVGQYF	TGTGCCAGCAGCTTAGGGGGACAGGGAGTAGGGCAGTACTTC
TRBV18	TRBD2	TRBJ2-1	few	CASSHTSGGAIYEQFF	TGTGCCAGCTCGCATACCAGCGGGGGGGCTATCTATGAGCAGTTCTTC
TRBV7-2	.	TRBJ2-3	.	CASSLDFGTDTQYF	TGTGCCAGCAGCTTAGATTTCGGGACTGACACGCAGTATTTT
TRBV5-1	.	TRBJ1-4	.	CASSFAGEGEKLFF	TGCGCCAGCAGCTTTGCAGGGGAGGGAGAAAAACTGTTTTTT
TRBV5-3	.	TRBJ1-5	.	CARSLGWDINQPQHF	TGTGCCAGAAGCTTGGGGTGGGACATCAATCAGCCCCAGCATTTT
TRBV19	TRBD1	TRBJ1-3	.	CASSFLLDRASGNTIYF	TGTGCCAGTTCCTTTCTTCTGGACAGGGCCTCTGGAAACACCATATATTTT
TRBV2	TRBD1	TRBJ1-1	once	CASSWDRVTEAFF	TGTGCCAGCAGTTGGGACAGGGTCACTGAAGCTTTCTTT
TRBV5-1	TRBD1	TRBJ2-7	.	CASSLQGQGTYEQYF	TGCGCCAGCAGCTTGCAGGGACAGGGAACCTACGAGCAGTACTTC
TRBV5-4	.	TRBJ2-2	few	CASSQNTGELFF	TGTGCCAGCAGCCAGAACACCGGGGAGCTGTTTTTT
TRBV4-1	TRBD1	TRBJ1-1	.	CASSQMRGQSEAFF	TGCGCCAGCAGCCAAATGAGGGGGCAAAGTGAAGCTTTCTTT
TRBV7-2	.	TRBJ1-2	.	CASSLYSYGYTF	TGTGCCAGCAGCTTGTATTCCTATGGCTACACCTTC
TRBV6-6	.	TRBJ1-5	.	CASSYTSINQPQHF	TGTGCCAGCAGTTACACCTCTATCAATCAGCCCCAGCATTTT
TRBV7-2	TRBD2	TRBJ2-2	once	CASSSPTSGGTGELFF	TGTGCCAGCAGCTCTCCTACTAGCGGGGGAACCGGGGAGCTGTTTTTT
TRBV5-1	.	TRBJ2-7	once	CASSFTSSYEQYF	TGCGCCAGCAGCTTCACAAGCTCCTACGAGCAGTACTTC
TRBV7-7	TRBD1	TRBJ2-2	.	CASSLPGGAGTGELFF	TGTGCTAGCAGCTTACCAGGGGGCGCCGGCACCGGGGAGCTGTTTTTT
TRBV23-1	.	TRBJ2-1	.	CASSQTPEVSSYNEQFF	TGCGCCAGCAGTCAAACCCCCGAAGTGAGCTCCTACAATGAGCAGTTCTTC
TRBV5-3	TRBD2	TRBJ2-7	few	CARSLVAGMLYEQYF	TGTGCCAGAAGCTTGGTAGCGGGGATGCTTTACGAGCAGTACTTC
TRBV7-3	.	TRBJ2-7	few	CASSPTESSYEQYF	TGTGCCAGCAGCCCGACAGAGAGCTCCTACGAGCAGTACTTC
TRBV5-1	TRBD1	TRBJ2-3	.	CASSSITGETDTQYF	TGCGCCAGCAGCTCGATTACAGGGGAAACAGATACGCAGTATTTT
TRBV5-1	.	TRBJ2-5	.	CASSLAGGIEETQYF	TGCGCCAGCAGCTTGGCGGGGGGCATAGAAGAGACCCAGTACTTC
TRBV6-5	.	TRBJ2-7	few	CASSSRDTDSYEQYF	TGTGCCAGCAGTAGCCGGGACACGGACTCCTACGAGCAGTACTTC
TRBV6-1	.	TRBJ1-6	.	CASSNSNSPLHF	TGTGCCAGCAGTAACAGCAATTCACCCCTCCACTTT
TRBV5-1	.	TRBJ2-3	.	CASSLVGDTQYF	TGCGCCAGCAGCTTGGTCGGGGATACGCAGTATTTT
TRBV5-1	TRBD1	TRBJ2-6	.	CASTLWGQGTAGANVLTF	TGCGCCAGCACCCTTTGGGGACAGGGGACAGCCGGGGCCAACGTCCTGACTTTC
TRBV20-1	.	TRBJ2-5	.	CSARSVETQYF	TGCAGTGCTAGATCCGTGGAGACCCAGTACTTC
TRBV19	.	TRBJ1-5	.	CASRNHRDNQPQHF	TGTGCCAGCCGCAACCACAGGGACAATCAGCCCCAGCATTTT
TRBV29-1	.	TRBJ2-1	.	CSVAGLSGNEQFF	TGCAGCGTTGCCGGCCTTTCGGGGAATGAGCAGTTCTTC
TRBV27	TRBD1	TRBJ1-5	.	CASSLGQGAGQPQHF	TGTGCCAGCAGTTTGGGGCAGGGGGCGGGTCAGCCCCAGCATTTT
TRBV5-6	.	TRBJ1-2	.	CASSLGGEDYGYTF	TGTGCCAGCAGCTTGGGGGGGGAGGACTATGGCTACACCTTC
TRBV29-1	.	TRBJ1-5	.	CSVGDINQPQHF	TGCAGCGTAGGGGACATCAATCAGCCCCAGCATTTT
TRBV5-1	.	TRBJ2-5	.	CASSLRGGGGKTQYF	TGCGCCAGCAGCCTTCGGGGAGGGGGGGGAAAGACCCAGTACTTC
TRBV7-8	TRBD2	TRBJ2-3	.	CASSLERGTTQYF	TGTGCCAGCAGCCTGGAGCGGGGGACTACGCAGTATTTT
TRBV5-1	.	TRBJ2-2	.	CASSFRQTANTGELFF	TGCGCCAGCAGCTTTAGACAGACCGCGAACACCGGGGAGCTGTTTTTT
TRBV29-1	TRBD2	TRBJ2-1	.	CSVRSTSGGSSYNEQFF	TGCAGCGTTCGGTCAACTAGCGGGGGGAGCTCCTACAATGAGCAGTTCTTC
TRBV4-3	.	TRBJ2-1	.	CASSQDRGYNEQFF	TGCGCCAGCAGCCAAGATAGGGGGTACAATGAGCAGTTCTTC
TRBV5-5	TRBD1	TRBJ1-2	.	CASSPDRADYGYTF	TGTGCCAGCAGCCCGGACAGGGCGGACTATGGCTACACCTTC
TRBV7-9	.	TRBJ2-7	.	CASSPRGAVPYEQYF	TGTGCCAGCAGCCCCCGGGGAGCGGTTCCCTACGAGCAGTACTTC